The entry below gives a single TCR beta chain sequence along with its context. What it binds is unknown. The entry originates in a study of OX40 agonist ivuxolimab in advanced cancers. Study details: Among those treated, three patients had partial responses, one with hepatocellular carcinoma and two with cutaneous melanoma.

Assay used: immunoSEQ multiplex PCR; TCRdb lists only in-frame clones, some missing. The table shows tens of thousands of clones, with around nine tenths occurring only once. Study findings and constraints: Clonal expansion was seen in CD4+ and CD8+ blood T cells by week 6 at 0.1 to 3.0 mg/kg.

V dropped 0 bases and J dropped 0 bases, with 11 bases sitting between them. The CDR3 is 16 amino acids. Germline assignment: CDR1 SGHRS and CDR2 YFSETQ. Exclusion applied to patients with autoimmune disease history or systemic immunosuppression. The chain couples TRBV5-1 to TRBJ2-3; perhaps TRBD2 as D (6 bases). The receptor was derived from an adult with an advanced solid tumor such as melanoma, head and neck, liver or kidney cancer. The input for sequencing was CD4+ or CD8+ T cells sorted from blood, taken in a trial of the OX40 agonist ivuxolimab. The CDR3: CASSLARGGSTDTQYF. DNA for the CDR3: TGCGCCAGCAGCTTGGCCCGGGGAGGAAGCACAGATACGCAGTATTTT. Complete variable domain (other parts from reference TRBV5-1 and TRBJ2-3): KAGVTQTPRYLIKTRGQQVTLSCSPISGHRSVSWYQQTPGQGLQFLFEYFSETQRNKGNFPGRFSGRQFSNSRSEMNVSTLELGDSALYLCASSLARGGSTDTQYFGPGTRLTVL.